This T cell receptor beta chain was sequenced for a study of response to subunit inactivated influenza vaccine. There are many counts of this clonotype. TCRdb reanalysed the RT-PCR reads using MiXCR and keeps one entry per CDR3 protein. The data contain hundreds of thousands of distinct CDR3 sequences, approximately 10% of them seen just once; the ten biggest clones take up 11%. V trimming: 4 bases; J trimming: 4 bases; junction bases outside the gene matches: 3. The CDR3 sequence is 13 residues long. The data were also submitted as part of a second study, on T cells expressing NK-cell markers. This second study notes: Making the TCR beta cDNA relied on 5'RACE template switching with UMIs. Researchers got TCR beta repertoires out of sorted CD3+CD56+NKG2C+, CD3+CD56+NKG2C- and CD3+CD56-NKG2C+ T cells. There were seven HCMV-seropositive donors and one seronegative donor among the eight sequenced. A handful of donors had dominant NKG2C+ clonotypes that comprised about 1.0-8% of their CD8+ T cells. Similarly, these clonotypes led the CD3+CD56-NKG2C+ fraction as well in several donors.

This specimen consisted of PBMCs from blood, obtained on the day of vaccination. V and J are TRBV12-3 or TRBV12-4 and TRBJ1-1, with 7 bases aligning to TRBD1. The receptor comes from a man in his fifties or sixties who received an inactivated influenza vaccine. The DNA for the CDR3 is TGTGCCAGCAGTTCACAGGGGCGCACTGAAGCTTTCTTT. It specifies CASSSQGRTEAFF.